The 27 T cell receptor beta chains below were found in one sample sequenced in a study of cytomegalovirus exposure and HLA in healthy donors. Sequencing used immunoSEQ multiplex PCR; TCRdb keeps in-frame clones, though not all of them. The table lists about 56,000 clones, 89% of them singletons. Specimen: PBMCs. All receptors derive from a woman under 30 in good health and CMV-seronegative.

V gene TRBV28 combines with J gene TRBJ2-1, with TRBD1 identical over 7 bases. There are 15 residues in the CDR3. Germline assignment: CDR1 MDHEN and CDR2 SYDVKM. J was trimmed by 6 bases and V by 2 bases; bases with no gene match: 7. CDR3 region: CASSLKWAGGNEQFF. The CDR3 bases are TGTGCCAGCAGTTTAAAATGGGCAGGGGGCAATGAGCAGTTCTTC.

The chain employs TRBV19 and TRBJ2-7, with TRBD1 as a possible D gene (5 bases). Germline CDR1 is LNHDA and CDR2 is SQIVND (reference sequence). The CDR3 totals 13 residues. The V gene lost 5 bases and the J gene lost 7 bases, with 15 bases spanning the gap. The DNA for the CDR3 is TGTGCCAGTAGTGCAAGCCAGGGTAATGAGCAGTACTTC. This gives the protein CASSASQGNEQYF.

The chain is built from TRBV5-4 and TRBJ2-1; D might be TRBD1 (6 bases). V was shortened by 4 bases and J by 4 bases, with 15 bases between the two germline ends. Germline V CDR1 and CDR2: SGHNT, YYREEE (reference sequence). The CDR3 runs to 15 residues. CDR3 sequence reads: CASSRTMTGYNEQFF. As DNA, the CDR3 is TGTGCCAGCAGCCGTACAATGACAGGTTACAATGAGCAGTTCTTC.

J is TRBJ2-5 and V is TRBV11-2; 15 bases are shared with TRBD2. V trimming: 5 bases; J trimming: 0 bases; junction bases outside the gene matches: 4. Germline loops: CDR1 SGHAT, CDR2 FQNNGV. This CDR3 has 17 residues. DNA for the CDR3: TGTGCCAGCAGCCGAGGACTAGCGGGGGGGTACCAAGAGACCCAGTACTTC. It specifies CASSRGLAGGYQETQYF.

The chain uses TRBV5-1 and TRBJ1-4; no reliable D call. The length of the CDR3 is 17 residues. V dropped 0 bases and J dropped 2 bases, with 14 bases sitting between them. Germline V CDR1 and CDR2: SGHRS, YFSETQ. Here the CDR3 DNA reads TGCGCCAGCAGCTTGGCCGCGGGAGCCGGCACTAATGAAAAACTGTTTTTT. This codes for CASSLAAGAGTNEKLFF.

The chain employs TRBV28 and TRBJ2-7; tentatively, D is TRBD2 (6 bases). Germline CDR1 MDHEN, CDR2 SYDVKM. This CDR3 has 20 amino acids. V lost 9 bases and J lost 2, with 35 bases in between. The CDR3 DNA is TGTGCCAGTCCCCCCCCTATGGTGGGAGGAGTTAGATTAGTACCCTACGAGCAGTACTTC. Encoded protein: CASPPPMVGGVRLVPYEQYF.

The rearrangement joins TRBV6-6 to TRBJ1-2; 7 bases are a match to TRBD1. CDR3 size: 14 residues. V shed 0 bases and J 6 bases; nucleotides not matched to a gene: 4. The germline V gene encodes CDR1 MNHNY and CDR2 SVGAGI (reference sequence). The CDR3 nucleotides are TGTGCCAGCAGTTACTCGACAGGGAACGATGGCTACACCTTC. Translated: CASSYSTGNDGYTF.

The chain has TRBV9 and TRBJ1-1, with 7 bases aligning to TRBD1. Germline V gene lookup returns CDR1 SGDLS and CDR2 YYNGEE. The J segment lost 5 bases and the V segment lost 4 bases, leaving 11 bases of the junction unmatched. This CDR3 is built from 15 residues. In DNA, the CDR3 is TGTGCCAGCAGCCCACGCTCAGGGGGAAAGACTGAAGCTTTCTTT. It translates to CASSPRSGGKTEAFF. Full variable domain (remainder filled in from reference TRBV9 and TRBJ1-1): DSGVTQTPKHLITATGQRVTLRCSPRSGDLSVYWYQQSLDQGLQFLIQYYNGEERAKGNILERFSAQQFPDLHSELNLSSLELGDSALYFCASSPRSGGKTEAFFGQGTRLTVV.

The chain has TRBV10-3 and TRBJ1-4; D perhaps matches TRBD1 (6 bases). This CDR3 contains 12 residues. V shed 10 bases and J shed 8 bases, with 14 bases lying between them. The V gene's germline CDR1 is ENHRY and CDR2 SYGVKD. The CDR3 nucleotides are TGTGCCACCACGCATACAGGGGAAAAACTGTTTTTT. It yields the protein CATTHTGEKLFF.

The chain combines TRBV2 with TRBJ2-3; maybe TRBD1 (6 bases). V was shortened by 5 bases and J by 0 bases, with 15 bases between the two germline ends. The CDR3 covers 16 residues. The V gene's germline CDR1 is SNHLY and CDR2 FYNNEI. The CDR3 is CASSPTGRFSTDTQYF. Written as DNA, the CDR3 is TGTGCCAGCAGTCCGACAGGTCGGTTTAGCACAGATACGCAGTATTTT.

The genes are TRBV9 and TRBJ2-7, with 9 bases aligning to TRBD1. The CDR3 contains 16 residues. Germline assignment: CDR1 SGDLS and CDR2 YYNGEE. Germline trimming cut 3 bases from V and 5 bases from J; bases unmatched to any gene: 12. CDR3 nucleotides: TGTGCCAGCAGCGCCAACCGGGACAGGGTTCATCACGAGCAGTACTTC. Protein sequence: CASSANRDRVHHEQYF.

The genes are TRBV28 and TRBJ2-7, with D possibly matching TRBD1 (6 bases). Germline loops: CDR1 MDHEN, CDR2 SYDVKM. The V gene lost 5 bases and the J gene lost 3 bases, with 20 bases spanning the gap. The CDR3 spans 16 residues. As DNA, the CDR3 is TGTGCCAGCAGTAAACACGGGACAAAGGGTGGCTACGAGCAGTACTTC. Its protein product is CASSKHGTKGGYEQYF.

Only one count was recorded for this clone. The gene calls are TRBV25-1 and TRBJ2-3; maybe TRBD1 (6 bases). Germline CDR1 MGHDK, CDR2 SYGVNS. Trimming took off 0 bases at V and 5 bases at J, with 12 bases between the two ends. This CDR3 is built from 15 residues. The CDR3 DNA sequence: TGTGCCAGCAGTGAATATTTGGGGGCATTAGATACGCAGTATTTT. Protein: CASSEYLGALDTQYF.

This chain joins TRBV7-6 and TRBJ1-5, with D possibly TRBD1 on 5 matching bases. V shed 1 base and J shed 6 bases, with 7 bases lying between them. This CDR3 region has 13 residues. Germline values: CDR1 SGHVS, CDR2 FNYEAQ. For the CDR3, the DNA is TGTGCCAGCAGCTTAGGCCAGGGTCAGCCCCAGCATTTT. Protein product: CASSLGQGQPQHF.

The chain recombines TRBV27 with TRBJ1-4; D not resolved. This CDR3 has 15 amino acids. Germline CDR1 MNHEY, CDR2 SMNVEV (reference sequence). Trimming took 2 bases from V and 4 from J, leaving 11 bases between them. The CDR3 reads CASSLGYSYNEKLFF. CDR3 bases: TGTGCCAGCAGTTTAGGGTACAGTTATAATGAAAAACTGTTTTTT.

The chain recombines TRBV7-8 with TRBJ1-5; no clear D gene. Trimming cost V 2 bases and J 0 bases, with 11 bases left between them. CDR1 and CDR2 (germline): SGHVS, FQNEAQ. The CDR3 length is 16 residues. CDR3 region: CASSLLAGFSNQPQHF. The CDR3 coding sequence is TGTGCCAGCAGCTTACTGGCGGGTTTTAGCAATCAGCCCCAGCATTTT.

This clone was found once. The genes are TRBV9 and TRBJ2-3; no reliable D call. The CDR3 consists of 14 residues. V lost 0 bases and J lost 4, with 9 bases in between. CDR1 SGDLS and CDR2 YYNGEE come from the germline V gene. The CDR3 nucleotides are TGTGCCAGCAGCGTAGACTCATCCCCAGATACGCAGTATTTT. This translates into CASSVDSSPDTQYF.

The sample holds one count of this clone. This rearrangement joins TRBV25-1 to TRBJ2-7; D call uncertain. Germline CDR1 is MGHDK and CDR2 is SYGVNS. There are 14 residues in the CDR3. V shed 4 bases and J shed 3 bases, with 13 bases lying between them. DNA for the CDR3: TGTGCCAGCAGTGTCTCCCATAGGAGCTACGAGCAGTACTTC. Its translation is CASSVSHRSYEQYF.

V and J are TRBV5-1 and TRBJ2-7, with TRBD1 matching over 7 bases. CDR1 and CDR2 (germline): SGHRS, YFSETQ. V lost 4 bases to trimming and J lost 6 bases; unmatched junction nucleotides: 10. The CDR3 length is 14 residues. The CDR3 spells CASSPSPTGSEQYF. The CDR3 DNA sequence: TGCGCCAGCAGCCCATCCCCGACAGGGAGCGAGCAGTACTTC.

The chain links TRBV19 to TRBJ2-5; the match to TRBD1 covers 9 bases. The CDR3 consists of 14 residues. V was pared by 3 bases and J by 4 bases, with 3 bases of the junction left unmatched. The V gene's germline CDR1 is LNHDA and CDR2 SQIVND (reference sequence). The CDR3 spells CASSMGQGRETQYF. CDR3 nucleotides: TGTGCCAGTAGTATGGGACAGGGTAGAGAGACCCAGTACTTC.

The J gene is TRBJ2-4, the V gene TRBV6-1, with 10 bases that match TRBD2. J gave up 1 base and V 0 bases, and 0 bases lay outside the gene matches. CDR1 and CDR2 from the germline V gene are MNHNS and SASEGT. The CDR3 has 16 amino acids. Written as DNA, the CDR3 is TGTGCCAGCAGTGAAGCTAGCGGGGGGGCCAAAAACATTCAGTACTTC. Amino acid sequence: CASSEASGGAKNIQYF.

The chain links TRBV7-3 to TRBJ2-2; 8 nucleotides match TRBD2. After removal of 4 bases from V and 2 bases from J, the junction contained 3 bases not matched to a gene. Germline loops: CDR1 SGHTA, CDR2 FQGTGA. The CDR3 runs to 15 residues. The CDR3 DNA is TGTGCCAGCAGCTCTGCGGGGGGTAACACCGGGGAGCTGTTTTTT. This translates into CASSSAGGNTGELFF. The entire variable domain, with the rest obtained from reference TRBV7-3 and TRBJ2-2, is as follows: GAGVSQTPSNKVTEKGKYVELRCDPISGHTALYWYRQSLGQGPEFLIYFQGTGAADDSGLPNDRFFAVRPEGSVSTLKIQRTERGDSAVYLCASSSAGGNTGELFFGEGSRLTVL.

This chain joins TRBV7-2 and TRBJ2-7; 7 bases fit TRBD1. The CDR3 runs to 12 residues. The V segment lost 1 base and the J segment 6 bases; nucleotides outside the gene matches: 0. Germline-derived CDR1 and CDR2 are SGHTA and FQGNSA. The CDR3 coding sequence is TGTGCCAGCAGCTTAGACAGGGGCGAGCAGTACTTC. Translation gives CASSLDRGEQYF.

This rearrangement joins TRBV9 to TRBJ2-3; weak D call: TRBD1 (5 bases). The CDR3 sequence is 17 residues long. In germline, CDR1 is SGDLS, CDR2 YYNGEE. V lost 0 bases and J 2 bases, leaving 16 bases between the germline ends. The CDR3 sequence is CASSVDSRAYNTDTQYF. The CDR3 DNA follows: TGTGCCAGCAGCGTAGATTCCAGGGCCTATAACACAGATACGCAGTATTTT.

The rearrangement uses TRBV12-5 and TRBJ2-7; 7 nucleotides agree with TRBD1. CDR3 length: 15 amino acids. In germline, CDR1 is LGHNT, CDR2 FRNRAP. With 0 bases clipped from V and 1 base from J, the junction kept 3 bases outside the gene matches. CDR3 protein: CASGLVRDRSYEQYF. Written as DNA, the CDR3 is TGTGCTAGTGGTTTGGTACGGGACAGATCCTACGAGCAGTACTTC.

The rearrangement joins TRBV28 to TRBJ2-5; D possibly corresponds to TRBD2 (6 bases). The V end was cut by 2 bases, the J end by 2 bases, with 12 bases between. The CDR3 runs to 15 residues. CDR1 and CDR2 (germline): MDHEN, SYDVKM. CDR3 coding DNA: TGTGCCAGCAGTTTACCCTTAGCGGCGCAAGAGACCCAGTACTTC. Translation gives CASSLPLAAQETQYF.

This chain joins TRBV29-1 and TRBJ2-3; TRBD1 aligns across 9 bases. Trimming cost V 7 bases and J 4 bases; bases outside gene matches: 6. CDR1 and CDR2 from the germline V gene are SQVTM and ANQGSEA. This CDR3 is 13 amino acids long. This chain's CDR3 is CSAGDRVADTQYF. CDR3 in DNA: TGCAGCGCCGGGGACAGGGTGGCAGATACGCAGTATTTT.